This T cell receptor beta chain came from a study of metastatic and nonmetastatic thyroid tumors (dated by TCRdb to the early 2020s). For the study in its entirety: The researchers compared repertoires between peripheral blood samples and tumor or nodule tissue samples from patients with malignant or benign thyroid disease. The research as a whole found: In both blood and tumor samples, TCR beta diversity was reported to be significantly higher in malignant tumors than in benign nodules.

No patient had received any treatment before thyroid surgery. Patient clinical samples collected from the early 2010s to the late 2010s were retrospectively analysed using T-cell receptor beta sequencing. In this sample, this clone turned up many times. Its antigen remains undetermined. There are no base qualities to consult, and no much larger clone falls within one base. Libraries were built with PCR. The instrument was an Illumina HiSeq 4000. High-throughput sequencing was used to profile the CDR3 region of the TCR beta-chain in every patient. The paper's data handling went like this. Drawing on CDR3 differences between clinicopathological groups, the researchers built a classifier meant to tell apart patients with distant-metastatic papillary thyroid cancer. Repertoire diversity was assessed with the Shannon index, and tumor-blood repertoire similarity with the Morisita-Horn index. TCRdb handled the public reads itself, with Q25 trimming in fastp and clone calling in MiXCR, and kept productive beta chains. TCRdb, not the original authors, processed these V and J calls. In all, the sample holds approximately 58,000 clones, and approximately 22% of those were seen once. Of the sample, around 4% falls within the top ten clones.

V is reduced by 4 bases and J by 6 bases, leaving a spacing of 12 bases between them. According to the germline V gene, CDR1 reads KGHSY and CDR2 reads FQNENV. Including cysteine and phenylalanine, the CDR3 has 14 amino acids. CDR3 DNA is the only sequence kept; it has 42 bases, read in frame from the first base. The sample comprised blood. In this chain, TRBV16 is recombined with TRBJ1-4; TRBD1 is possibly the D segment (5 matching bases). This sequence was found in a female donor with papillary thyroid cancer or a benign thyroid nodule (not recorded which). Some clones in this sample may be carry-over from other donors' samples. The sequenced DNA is TGTGCCAGCAGCCTTATGAAGGGGCATGAAAAACTGTTTTTT. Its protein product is CASSLMKGHEKLFF.